The entry that follows covers one TCR beta chain sequence. As processed by the authors: Using reference gene primer amplification, nucleated cell counts were estimated. Clones were read by immunoSEQ multiplex PCR, and TCRdb kept only the in-frame ones, dropping some. V, J and clone size are those of that table, while D and trimming were read from the DNA. The table has 190,000 or so clones, around four fifths seen once. The data belong to a study of blood T cell repertoires in COVID-19. Living in under 30 US areas, the participants were between about 18 and 100 years of age. Which cohort a participant joined came from the clinical history participants gave. Germline CDR1 and CDR2: GTSNPN and SVGIG (reference sequence). Trimming removed 4 bases at V and 4 bases at J, with 8 bases between. This CDR3 region has 12 residues.

Sequencing input: PBMCs or T cells enriched from blood (not recorded which). The chain has TRBV30 and TRBJ1-5; TRBD1 might be the D (5 bases). The TCR originated in a man aged 35-49 years who had recovered from COVID-19. The CDR3 coding sequence is TGTGCCTGGAACAGGTTTAATCAGCCCCAGCATTTT. Residues: CAWNRFNQPQHF.